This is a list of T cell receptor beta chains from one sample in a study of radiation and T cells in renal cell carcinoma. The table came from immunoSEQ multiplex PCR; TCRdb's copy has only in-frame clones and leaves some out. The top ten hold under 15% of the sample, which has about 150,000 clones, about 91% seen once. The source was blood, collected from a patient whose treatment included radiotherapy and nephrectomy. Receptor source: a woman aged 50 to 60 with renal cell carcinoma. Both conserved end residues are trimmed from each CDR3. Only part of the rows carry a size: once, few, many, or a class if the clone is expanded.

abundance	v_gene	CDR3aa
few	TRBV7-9	ASSLWGKRGPNQETQY
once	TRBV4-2	ASSHTNEKLF
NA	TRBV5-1	ASSLDRASAYNEQF
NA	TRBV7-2	ASSLGAGVQETQY
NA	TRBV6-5	ASSPGTVVGYT
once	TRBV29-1	SVTRGPVSDEQY
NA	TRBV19	ASSIGVGNQPQH
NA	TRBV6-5	ASKRSSYNSPLH
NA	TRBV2	ASSDRGDPNYGYT
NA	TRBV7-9	ASSLQSRLSNYGYT
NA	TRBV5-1	ASSLARTSGGRTDTQY
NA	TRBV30	AWSDPGAREQY
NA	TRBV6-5	ASSYLGGSETQY
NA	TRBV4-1	ASSQGQLFNKGGYT
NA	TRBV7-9	ASEPGVSGMNTEAF
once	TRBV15	ATSRNRFGSEQY
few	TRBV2	ASREDSSYSPLH
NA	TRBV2	AGLAEVTDTQY
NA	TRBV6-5	ASRVDISGETQY